The 14 T cell receptor beta chains listed next were all sequenced from one sample in a study of CD8 T cells in Susac syndrome. Reverse transcription of about 0.5 to 1 ug RNA used random hexamers. A single record per CDR3 protein comes from TCRdb applying MiXCR to the immunoSEQ multiplex PCR reads. The repertoire includes about 300,000 distinct CDR3 sequences, 89% of them detected once, and approximately 0.18% sits in the top ten. Sequenced sample: CD8+ T cells from PBMCs. The receptors originated from a human donor with multiple sclerosis.

The chain joins TRBV28 to TRBJ2-5, with D perhaps being TRBD1 or TRBD2 (5 bases each). The CDR3 spans 14 residues. Trimming removed 4 bases from V and 5 bases from J, with 14 bases in between. Germline assignment: CDR1 MDHEN and CDR2 SYDVKM. The CDR3 DNA is TGTGCCAGCAGTTCTTTCCGGGGCGAGGAGACCCAGTACTTC. Amino acids: CASSSFRGEETQYF.

J is TRBJ1-2 and V is TRBV27, with 8 bases matching TRBD1. V lost 4 bases, J lost 2 bases, and 3 bases stayed unmatched. The V gene's germline CDR1 is MNHEY and CDR2 SMNVEV (reference sequence). The CDR3 is 14 amino acids. The CDR3 region has the DNA TGTGCCAGCAGTTACAGGGGGAAGAACTATGGCTACACCTTC. Encoded protein: CASSYRGKNYGYTF.

This clonotype was counted only a few times. The V gene is TRBV7-3, the J gene TRBJ1-2, with TRBD1 identical over 8 bases. Germline CDR1 is SGHTA and CDR2 is FQGTGA. The CDR3 sequence is 15 residues long. J was trimmed by 3 bases and V by 8 bases; bases with no gene match: 11. CDR3 DNA: TGTGCCAGCGCCCCCGGACAGGGTTTGGACTATGGCTACACCTTC. This codes for CASAPGQGLDYGYTF.

This rearrangement joins TRBV10-3 to TRBJ2-7; the D call may be TRBD1 or TRBD2 (6 bases each). The ends were cut back, 4 bases at V and 3 bases at J, with 16 bases in the middle. CDR1 ENHRY and CDR2 SYGVKD come from the germline V gene. This CDR3 contains 15 residues. The CDR3 loop is CAISGGAEGNYEQYF. CDR3 nucleotides: TGTGCCATCAGTGGGGGGGCCGAGGGGAACTACGAGCAGTACTTC.

The chain employs TRBV29-1 and TRBJ2-7; D possibly corresponds to TRBD2 (6 bases). CDR1 and CDR2 from the germline V gene are SQVTM and ANQGSEA. V was shortened by 4 bases and J by 0 bases, with 10 bases between the two germline ends. This CDR3 has 13 residues. In nucleotides, the CDR3 is TGCAGCGTTGCTACCGGGAGCTCCTACGAGCAGTACTTC. It yields the protein CSVATGSSYEQYF.

This chain connects TRBV7-6 to TRBJ2-1; D could derive from TRBD1 or TRBD2 (6 bases each). Germline assignment: CDR1 SGHVS and CDR2 FNYEAQ. Trimming took 0 bases from V and 8 from J, leaving 11 bases between them. The CDR3 runs to 14 residues. Here the CDR3 reads CASSLAGGLDEQFF. In DNA, the CDR3 is TGTGCCAGCAGCTTAGCGGGGGGCCTGGATGAGCAGTTCTTC.

This chain connects TRBV11-2 to TRBJ2-1; a possible D gene is TRBD2 (5 bases). This CDR3 spans 12 amino acids. Deletions cut 6 bases from V and 9 bases from J, with 12 bases between. CDR1 SGHAT and CDR2 FQNNGV come from the germline V gene. CDR3 protein: CASSGLEREQFF. CDR3 DNA sequence: TGTGCCAGCAGTGGACTCGAACGTGAGCAGTTCTTC. Full variable domain (rest looked up from reference TRBV11-2 and TRBJ2-1): EAGVAQSPRYKIIEKRQSVAFWCNPISGHATLYWYQQILGQGPKLLIQFQNNGVVDDSQLPKDRFSAERLKGVDSTLKIQPAKLEDSAVYLCASSGLEREQFFGPGTRLTVL.

V and J are TRBV27 and TRBJ2-7; D tentatively fits TRBD1 or TRBD2 (5 bases each). The CDR3 loop spans 16 amino acids. Germline-derived CDR1 and CDR2 are MNHEY and SMNVEV (reference sequence). Between the trimmed V and J ends, which lost 7 bases and 5 bases, there was a span of 24 bases. The CDR3 DNA reads TGTGCCAGCACCCTCACCTACACGGGGCCCGAGGACGAGCAGTACTTC. This sequence encodes CASTLTYTGPEDEQYF.

The rearrangement links TRBV19 to TRBJ1-1; D is uncertain. Germline CDR1 LNHDA, CDR2 SQIVND (reference sequence). The CDR3 has 12 residues. The ends were cut back, 6 bases at V and 4 bases at J, with 9 bases in the middle. The CDR3 nucleotides are TGTGCCAGTAGGAATTCAGGCACTGAAGCTTTCTTT. This codes for CASRNSGTEAFF.

The V gene is TRBV27, the J gene TRBJ1-5; D is unresolved. The CDR3 sequence is 14 residues long. V lost 8 bases, J lost 2 bases, and 13 bases lay in between. The germline V gene encodes CDR1 MNHEY and CDR2 SMNVEV (reference sequence). CDR3 loop: CASARGIGNQPQHF. The DNA for the CDR3 is TGTGCCAGCGCTAGAGGGATCGGCAATCAGCCCCAGCATTTT.

This rearrangement joins TRBV18 to TRBJ1-1, with D maybe TRBD1 (6 bases). CDR1 and CDR2 (germline): KGHSH, LQKENI. The CDR3 is made up of 12 amino acids. V was cut by 8 bases and J by 1 base, with 8 bases left in between. For the CDR3, the DNA is TGTGCCAGCGCGGGACAGAACACTGAAGCTTTCTTT. Its translation is CASAGQNTEAFF.

The chain is built from TRBV27 and TRBJ2-7, with TRBD1 matching 8 bases. Germline V gene lookup returns CDR1 MNHEY and CDR2 SMNVEV (reference sequence). The junction had 14 bases not matched to a gene; V was cut back by 0 bases and J by 4 bases. The CDR3 spans 18 residues. The CDR3 sequence: CASSLSADREFLLYEQYF. The CDR3, as DNA: TGTGCCAGCAGTTTATCGGCGGACAGGGAATTTCTTTTGTACGAGCAGTACTTC.

This rearrangement joins TRBV7-9 to TRBJ2-3; no clear D. Trimming took off 7 bases at V and 6 bases at J, with 20 bases between the two ends. Germline-derived CDR1 and CDR2 are SEHNR and FQNEAQ (reference sequence). This CDR3 region has 15 residues. This CDR3 is CASTRLSALGDTQYF. CDR3 in DNA: TGTGCCAGCACCCGCCTCTCGGCCCTGGGTGATACGCAGTATTTT.

V is TRBV4-3 and J is TRBJ2-7; a weak D match, TRBD2 (6 bases). The length of the CDR3 is 15 residues. CDR1 and CDR2 (germline): LGHNA, YSLEER. V was pared by 0 bases and J by 4 bases, with 13 bases between. Written as DNA, the CDR3 is TGCGCCAGCAGCCAAGAGGCTAGCGCCTGGTACGAGCAGTACTTC. Protein sequence: CASSQEASAWYEQYF.